The present T cell receptor beta chain was sequenced within a study of blood T cell repertoires in COVID-19. The CDR3 consists of 14 residues. Germline values: CDR1 SEHNR, CDR2 FQNEAQ (reference sequence). Trimming at V came to 5 bases and at J to 10 bases, leaving 9 bases not matched to a gene. Followed longitudinally, the Seattle patients had been enrolled during active infection. Sequencing was performed with immunoSEQ multiplex PCR; in TCRdb, only in-frame clones are kept and a portion is missing. This table holds 310,000 or so clones, around nine tenths found once. J is TRBJ1-4 and V is TRBV7-9, with TRBD1 matching over 8 bases. Sequenced sample: peripheral blood. The receptor was derived from a woman in her 30s with COVID-19, enrolled during active disease. The CDR3 DNA reads as TGTGCCAGCAGCCCCCAGGGGGCGCTGGGAAAACTGTTTTTT. Amino acid sequence: CASSPQGALGKLFF.